This T cell receptor (beta chain) was identified during a study of T cell responses to AZD1222 COVID-19 vaccine. Here immunoSEQ multiplex PCR was the method, and the copy in TCRdb shows in-frame clones only, minus some. The sample includes some 180,000 clones, around nine tenths of them seen just once. The CDR3 totals 15 residues. V was cut by 4 bases and J by 1 base, with 13 bases left in between. CDR1 is LNHDA, CDR2 SQIVND, per germline (reference sequence). Second doses that came at about 4 or about 12 weeks were put together. This clone appeared once. As yet, its antigen is unknown. Notes on the study in general: Regions left unmutated in variants are reportedly the target of nearly half of spike-specific TCRs.

The TCR comes from an adult who received the AZD1222 COVID-19 vaccine. The sample consisted of peripheral blood, taken 28 days after the second AZD1222 dose. J is TRBJ1-1 and V is TRBV19; D might be TRBD1 (5 bases). CDR3 nucleotide sequence: TGTGCCAGTAGTAGCCACAGAGGGGAGAACACTGAAGCTTTCTTT. The encoded protein is CASSSHRGENTEAFF.